What follows are 2 T cell receptor beta chains derived from one specimen sequenced in a study of naive and memory T cell subsets. Four PCR rounds used nested alpha and beta constant region primers plus the SP2 primer. MiXCR was run by TCRdb on the 5' RACE reads, yielding one entry per CDR3 protein. This sample has more than 60,000 distinct CDR3 sequences, with around 8% found just once. An oligonucleotide containing a UMI was ligated to the 3' end of TCR cDNA. These receptors came from a female donor in good health.

This clonotype was detected a few times. The genes are TRBV12-3 or TRBV12-4 and TRBJ1-2; D is undetermined. The CDR3 loop spans 13 amino acids. Trimming cost V 5 bases and J 2 bases, with 9 bases left between them. The CDR3 bases are TGTGCCAGCAGTCAAGACGAAAACTATGGCTACACCTTC. Translation: CASSQDENYGYTF.

This clonotype came up many times. The chain links TRBV15 to TRBJ2-1; tentative D call: TRBD2 (6 bases). The CDR3 extends over 18 amino acids. Between the trimmed V and J ends, which lost 1 base and 4 bases, there was a span of 20 bases. The germline V gene has CDR1 LNHNV and CDR2 YYDKDF (reference sequence). The CDR3: CATSRVPSNRERYNEQFF. For the CDR3, the DNA is TGTGCCACCAGCAGAGTCCCCAGTAACCGGGAGAGGTACAATGAGCAGTTCTTC. Using reference TRBV15 and TRBJ2-1 for the parts outside the CDR3, the full variable domain is DAMVIQNPRYQVTQFGKPVTLSCSQTLNHNVMYWYQQKSSQAPKLLFHYYDKDFNNEADTPDNFQSRRPNTSFCFLDIRSPGLGDTAMYLCATSRVPSNRERYNEQFFGPGTRLTVL.